The sequence of this TCR beta chain was determined in a study of T cell clonality in common variable immunodeficiency. On this clone itself: Its specificity is not known. Read coverage stops 3 residues before the CDR3 terminus; the germline J gene supplies the remainder.

Study results and caveats: Common variable immunodeficiency TCR beta sequences reportedly had fewer deletions and N-nucleotide insertions. TCRbeta clonality was increased in CVID versus healthy controls.

Equal genomic DNA amounts from CVID and control samples were sequenced. The repertoire was sequenced with immunoSEQ multiplex PCR; TCRdb's copy has only in-frame clones and lacks some. Observed are 25,000 to 30,000 clones, no singletons, with the top ten taking around 3.1%. Germline values: CDR1 LNHDA, CDR2 SQIVND (reference sequence). Trimming removed 3 bases at V and 5 bases at J, with 6 bases between. This CDR3 is 12 amino acids long. The chain has TRBV19 and TRBJ2-3; no definite D call. This clonotype was obtained from a human donor with common variable immunodeficiency. Sample: peripheral blood mononuclear cells. CDR3 sequence reads: CASSISVDTQYF. The part of the CDR3 DNA that was read is TGTGCCAGTAGTATTTCAGTAGATACG.